A single sample is the source of the 5 T cell receptor beta chains below, sequenced in a study of identical twins. One entry per CDR3 protein results from TCRdb running MiXCR on the 5' RACE reads. This table holds hundreds of thousands of distinct CDR3 sequences, more than 20% found once. This same sample was also part of a study on T cells expressing NK-cell markers.

Sequencing was performed on CD4+ T cells sorted from blood. The receptors originated from a woman aged 18 to 35 in good health.

The rearrangement uses TRBV9 and TRBJ2-1; TRBD2 might be the D (6 bases). Trimming removed 3 bases at V and 2 bases at J, with 15 bases between. The V gene's germline CDR1 is SGDLS and CDR2 YYNGEE. The CDR3 length is 16 residues. Written as DNA, the CDR3 is TGTGCCAGCAGCGCCGGTGGGGGACTGCCCTACAATGAGCAGTTCTTC. It is translated as CASSAGGGLPYNEQFF.

The gene calls are TRBV20-1 and TRBJ2-4; 9 bases map to TRBD1. From germline, CDR1 is DFQATT and CDR2 SNEGSKA (reference sequence). This CDR3 spans 13 amino acids. Trimming took 8 bases from V and 6 from J; bases not matched to a gene: 8. The CDR3 spells CSFYRDRVNIQYF. CDR3 nucleotide sequence: TGCAGTTTCTACAGGGACAGGGTAAACATTCAGTACTTC.

This clonotype appeared a single time. The V call is TRBV9, the J call TRBJ2-1; a possible D gene is TRBD1 (6 bases). CDR1 is SGDLS, CDR2 YYNGEE, per germline. This CDR3 is 15 amino acids long. Trimming stripped 4 bases from V and 5 bases from J, with 16 bases between. The DNA of the CDR3 is TGTGCCAGCAGCTCCCCGGGACATCGAAACAATGAGCAGTTCTTC. It is translated as CASSSPGHRNNEQFF.

V is TRBV20-1 and J is TRBJ1-2, with D unclear. The V gene lost 6 bases and the J gene lost 4 bases, with 9 bases spanning the gap. The CDR3 is made up of 11 amino acids. Germline lookup yields CDR1 DFQATT and CDR2 SNEGSKA (reference sequence). CDR3 protein: CSAPAGYGYTF. In DNA, the CDR3 is TGCAGTGCCCCGGCGGGCTATGGCTACACCTTC.

This clonotype was observed a handful of times. The V and J genes are TRBV28 and TRBJ2-6; no clear D. This CDR3 is 15 amino acids long. The germline CDR1 and CDR2 sequences are MDHEN and SYDVKM. The V and J ends lost 3 bases and 0 bases respectively, with 6 bases between them. The CDR3 region is CASSLTFSGANVLTF. The CDR3 DNA is TGTGCCAGCAGTTTGACCTTCTCTGGGGCCAACGTCCTGACTTTC. Full variable domain (outside the CDR3, taken from reference TRBV28 and TRBJ2-6): DVKVTQSSRYLVKRTGEKVFLECVQDMDHENMFWYRQDPGLGLRLIYFSYDVKMKEKGDIPEGYSVSREKKERFSLILESASTNQTSMYLCASSLTFSGANVLTFGAGSRLTVL.